This T cell receptor beta chain was recorded in a study of blood T cell repertoires in COVID-19. Overall study: Sources were T cells, B-cell-depleted T cells, or PBMCs; the material itself was cDNA or gDNA.

This CDR3 comprises 17 residues. The V gene's germline CDR1 is LGHNA and CDR2 YNFKEQ. V lost 1 base to trimming and J lost 3 bases; unmatched junction nucleotides: 10. The data were produced by immunoSEQ multiplex PCR, yet TCRdb's version contains in-frame clones alone and is incomplete. The sample yields some 59,000 clones, around 77% seen once. The chain carries TRBV4-2 and TRBJ2-3; 7 bases are shared with TRBD2. Sequences were obtained from peripheral blood. This TCR came from a man older than 75 with active or convalescent COVID-19. The CDR3 region has the DNA TGTGCCAGCAGCCAAGCTCCGACTAGCCTTTTGACAGATACGCAGTATTTT. It translates to CASSQAPTSLLTDTQYF.